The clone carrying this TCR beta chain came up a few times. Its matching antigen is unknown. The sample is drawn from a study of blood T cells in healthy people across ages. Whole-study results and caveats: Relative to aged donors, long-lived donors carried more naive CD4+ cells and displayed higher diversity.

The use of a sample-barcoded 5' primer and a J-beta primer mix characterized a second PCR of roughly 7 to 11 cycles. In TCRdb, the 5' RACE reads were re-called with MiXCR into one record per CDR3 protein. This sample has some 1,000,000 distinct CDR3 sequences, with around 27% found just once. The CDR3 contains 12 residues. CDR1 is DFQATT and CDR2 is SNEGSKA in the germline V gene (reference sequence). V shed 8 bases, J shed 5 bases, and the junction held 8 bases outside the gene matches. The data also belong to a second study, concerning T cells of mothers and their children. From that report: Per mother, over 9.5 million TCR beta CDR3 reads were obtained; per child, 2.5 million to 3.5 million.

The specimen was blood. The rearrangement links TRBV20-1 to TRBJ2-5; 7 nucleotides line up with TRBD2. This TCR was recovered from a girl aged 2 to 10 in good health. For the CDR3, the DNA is TGCAGTTCAACTAGCGTTGGGGAGACCCAGTACTTC. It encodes CSSTSVGETQYF.